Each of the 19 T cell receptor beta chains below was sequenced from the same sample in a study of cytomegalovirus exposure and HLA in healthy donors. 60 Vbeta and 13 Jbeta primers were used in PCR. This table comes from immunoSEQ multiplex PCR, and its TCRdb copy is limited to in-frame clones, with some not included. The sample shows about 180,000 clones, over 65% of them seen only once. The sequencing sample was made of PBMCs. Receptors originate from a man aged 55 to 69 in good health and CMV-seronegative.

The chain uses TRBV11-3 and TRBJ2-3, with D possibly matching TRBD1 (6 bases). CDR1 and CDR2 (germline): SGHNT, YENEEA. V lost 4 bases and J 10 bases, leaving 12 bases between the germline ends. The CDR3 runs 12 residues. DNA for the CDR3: TGTGCCAGCAGCTCGAGAGGGGGAGCGCAGTATTTT. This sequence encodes CASSSRGGAQYF. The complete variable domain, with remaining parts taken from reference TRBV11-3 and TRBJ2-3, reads EAGVVQSPRYKIIEKKQPVAFWCNPISGHNTLYWYLQNLGQGPELLIRYENEEAVDDSQLPKDRFSAERLKGVDSTLKIQPAELGDSAVYLCASSSRGGAQYFGPGTRLTVL.

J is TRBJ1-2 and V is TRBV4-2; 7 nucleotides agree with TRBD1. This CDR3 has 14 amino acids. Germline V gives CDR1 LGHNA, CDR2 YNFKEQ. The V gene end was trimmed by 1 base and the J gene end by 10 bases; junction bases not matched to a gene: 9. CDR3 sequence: CASSQGQGEPLYTF. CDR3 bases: TGTGCCAGCAGCCAAGGACAGGGCGAACCCCTCTACACCTTC.

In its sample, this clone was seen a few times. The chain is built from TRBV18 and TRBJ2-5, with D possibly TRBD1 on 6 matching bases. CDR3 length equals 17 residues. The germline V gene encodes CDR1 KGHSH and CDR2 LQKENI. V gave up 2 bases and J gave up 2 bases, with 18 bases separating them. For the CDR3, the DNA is TGTGCCAGCTCACCAATCGGGTTAACAGGGAGACAAGAGACCCAGTACTTC. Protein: CASSPIGLTGRQETQYF.

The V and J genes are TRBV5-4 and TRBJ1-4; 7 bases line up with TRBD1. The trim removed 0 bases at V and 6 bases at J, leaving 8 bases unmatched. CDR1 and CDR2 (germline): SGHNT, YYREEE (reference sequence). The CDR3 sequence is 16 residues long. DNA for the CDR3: TGTGCCAGCAGCTTGGGGGTGACAGGGCTAGATGAAAAACTGTTTTTT. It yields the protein CASSLGVTGLDEKLFF.

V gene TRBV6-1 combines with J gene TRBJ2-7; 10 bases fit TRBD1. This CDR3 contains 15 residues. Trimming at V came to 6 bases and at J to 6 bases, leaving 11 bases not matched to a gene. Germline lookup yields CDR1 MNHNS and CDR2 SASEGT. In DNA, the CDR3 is TGTGCCAGCAGCCACCCAGACAGGGGGCTCTTCGAGCAGTACTTC. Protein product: CASSHPDRGLFEQYF.

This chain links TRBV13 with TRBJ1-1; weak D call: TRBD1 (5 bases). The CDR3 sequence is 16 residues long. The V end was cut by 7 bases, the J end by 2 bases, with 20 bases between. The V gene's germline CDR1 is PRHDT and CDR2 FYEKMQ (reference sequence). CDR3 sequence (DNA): TGTGCCAGCAAGCTAGGCCTCGGAAGGGGAAACACTGAAGCTTTCTTT. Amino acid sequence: CASKLGLGRGNTEAFF.

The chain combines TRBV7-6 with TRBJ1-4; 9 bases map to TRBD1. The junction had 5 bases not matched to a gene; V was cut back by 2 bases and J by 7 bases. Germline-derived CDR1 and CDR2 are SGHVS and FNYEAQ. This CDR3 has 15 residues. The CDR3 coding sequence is TGTGCCAGCAGCTTAAAGGGACAGGGTATTGAAAAACTGTTTTTT. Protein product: CASSLKGQGIEKLFF.

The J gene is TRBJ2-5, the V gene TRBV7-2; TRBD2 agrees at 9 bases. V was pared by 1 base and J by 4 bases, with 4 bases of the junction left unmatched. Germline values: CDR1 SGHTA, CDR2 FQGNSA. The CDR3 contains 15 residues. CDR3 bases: TGTGCCAGCAGCTTAGTGGCGGGGGGGTCAGAGACCCAGTACTTC. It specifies CASSLVAGGSETQYF.

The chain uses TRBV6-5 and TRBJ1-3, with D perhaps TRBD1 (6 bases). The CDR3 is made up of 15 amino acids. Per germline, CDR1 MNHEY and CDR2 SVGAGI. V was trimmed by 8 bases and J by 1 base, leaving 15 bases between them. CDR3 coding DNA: TGTGCCAGCCCGGGAGGCAGGGGATCTGGAAACACCATATATTTT. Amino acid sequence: CASPGGRGSGNTIYF.

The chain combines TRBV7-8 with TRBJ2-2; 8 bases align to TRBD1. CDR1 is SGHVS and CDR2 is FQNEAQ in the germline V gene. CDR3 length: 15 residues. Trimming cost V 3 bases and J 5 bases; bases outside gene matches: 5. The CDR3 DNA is TGTGCCAGCAGCTTGGACAGGGTGTTGACCGGGGAGCTGTTTTTT. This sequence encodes CASSLDRVLTGELFF.

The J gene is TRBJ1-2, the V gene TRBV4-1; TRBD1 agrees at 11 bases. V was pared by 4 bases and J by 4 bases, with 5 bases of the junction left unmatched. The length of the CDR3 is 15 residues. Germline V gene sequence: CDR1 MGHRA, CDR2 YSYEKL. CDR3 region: CASSPGQGGLYGYTF. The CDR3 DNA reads TGCGCCAGCAGCCCGGGACAGGGGGGCCTCTATGGCTACACCTTC.

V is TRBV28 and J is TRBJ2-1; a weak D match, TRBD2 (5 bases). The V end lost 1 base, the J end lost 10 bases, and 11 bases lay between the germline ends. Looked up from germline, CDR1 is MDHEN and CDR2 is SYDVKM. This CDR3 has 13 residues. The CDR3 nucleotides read TGTGCCAGCAGTTTATCCCCCCCGGGGGAGCAGTTCTTC. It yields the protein CASSLSPPGEQFF.

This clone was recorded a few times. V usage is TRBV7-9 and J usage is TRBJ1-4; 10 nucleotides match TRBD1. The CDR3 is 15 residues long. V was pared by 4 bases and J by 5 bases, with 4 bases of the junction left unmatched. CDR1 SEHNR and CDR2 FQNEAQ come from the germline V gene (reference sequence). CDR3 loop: CASSSPGQGNEKLFF. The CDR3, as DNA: TGTGCCAGCAGCTCACCGGGACAGGGGAATGAAAAACTGTTTTTT.

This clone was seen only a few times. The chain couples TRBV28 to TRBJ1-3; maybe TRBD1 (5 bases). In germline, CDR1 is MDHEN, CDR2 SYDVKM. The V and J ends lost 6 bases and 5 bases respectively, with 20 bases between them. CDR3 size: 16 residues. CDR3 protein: CASRRPLGGGRNTIYF. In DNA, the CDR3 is TGTGCCAGCAGACGCCCCTTGGGGGGAGGTAGAAACACCATATATTTT.

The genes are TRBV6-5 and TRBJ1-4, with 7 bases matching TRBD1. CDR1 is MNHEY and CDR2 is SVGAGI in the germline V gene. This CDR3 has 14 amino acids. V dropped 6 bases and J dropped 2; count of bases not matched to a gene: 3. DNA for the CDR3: TGTGCCAGCAGGGTACAGGGGACTAATGAAAAACTGTTTTTT. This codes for CASRVQGTNEKLFF.

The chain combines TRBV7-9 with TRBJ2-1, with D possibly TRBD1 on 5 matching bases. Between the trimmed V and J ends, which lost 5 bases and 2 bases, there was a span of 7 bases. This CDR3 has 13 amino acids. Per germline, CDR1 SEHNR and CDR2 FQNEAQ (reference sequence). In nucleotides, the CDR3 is TGTGCCAGCAGCATGGACACCTACAATGAGCAGTTCTTC. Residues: CASSMDTYNEQFF. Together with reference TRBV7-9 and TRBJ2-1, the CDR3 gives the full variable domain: DTGVSQNPRHKITKRGQNVTFRCDPISEHNRLYWYRQTLGQGPEFLTYFQNEAQLEKSRLLSDRFSAERPKGSFSTLEIQRTEQGDSAMYLCASSMDTYNEQFFGPGTRLTVL.

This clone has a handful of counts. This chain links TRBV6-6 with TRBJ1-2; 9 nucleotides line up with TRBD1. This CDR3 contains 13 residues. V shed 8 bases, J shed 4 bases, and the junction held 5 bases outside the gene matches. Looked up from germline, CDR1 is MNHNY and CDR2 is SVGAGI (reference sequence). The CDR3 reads CASRTGVGYGYTF. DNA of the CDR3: TGTGCCAGCCGGACAGGGGTCGGCTATGGCTACACCTTC.

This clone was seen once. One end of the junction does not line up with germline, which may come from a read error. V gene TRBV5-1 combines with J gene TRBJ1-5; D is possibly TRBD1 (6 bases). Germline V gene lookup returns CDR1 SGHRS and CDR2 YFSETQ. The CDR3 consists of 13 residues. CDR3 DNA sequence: TGCGCCAGCAGAGAGGACAGCAATCAGCCCCAGAATTTT. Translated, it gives CASREDSNQPQNF.

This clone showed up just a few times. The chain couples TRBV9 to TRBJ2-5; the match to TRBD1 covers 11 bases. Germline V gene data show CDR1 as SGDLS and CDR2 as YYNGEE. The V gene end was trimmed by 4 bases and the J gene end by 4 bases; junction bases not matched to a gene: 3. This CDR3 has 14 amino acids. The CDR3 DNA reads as TGTGCCAGCAGCCCAGGGACAGGGGGAGAGACCCAGTACTTC. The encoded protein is CASSPGTGGETQYF.